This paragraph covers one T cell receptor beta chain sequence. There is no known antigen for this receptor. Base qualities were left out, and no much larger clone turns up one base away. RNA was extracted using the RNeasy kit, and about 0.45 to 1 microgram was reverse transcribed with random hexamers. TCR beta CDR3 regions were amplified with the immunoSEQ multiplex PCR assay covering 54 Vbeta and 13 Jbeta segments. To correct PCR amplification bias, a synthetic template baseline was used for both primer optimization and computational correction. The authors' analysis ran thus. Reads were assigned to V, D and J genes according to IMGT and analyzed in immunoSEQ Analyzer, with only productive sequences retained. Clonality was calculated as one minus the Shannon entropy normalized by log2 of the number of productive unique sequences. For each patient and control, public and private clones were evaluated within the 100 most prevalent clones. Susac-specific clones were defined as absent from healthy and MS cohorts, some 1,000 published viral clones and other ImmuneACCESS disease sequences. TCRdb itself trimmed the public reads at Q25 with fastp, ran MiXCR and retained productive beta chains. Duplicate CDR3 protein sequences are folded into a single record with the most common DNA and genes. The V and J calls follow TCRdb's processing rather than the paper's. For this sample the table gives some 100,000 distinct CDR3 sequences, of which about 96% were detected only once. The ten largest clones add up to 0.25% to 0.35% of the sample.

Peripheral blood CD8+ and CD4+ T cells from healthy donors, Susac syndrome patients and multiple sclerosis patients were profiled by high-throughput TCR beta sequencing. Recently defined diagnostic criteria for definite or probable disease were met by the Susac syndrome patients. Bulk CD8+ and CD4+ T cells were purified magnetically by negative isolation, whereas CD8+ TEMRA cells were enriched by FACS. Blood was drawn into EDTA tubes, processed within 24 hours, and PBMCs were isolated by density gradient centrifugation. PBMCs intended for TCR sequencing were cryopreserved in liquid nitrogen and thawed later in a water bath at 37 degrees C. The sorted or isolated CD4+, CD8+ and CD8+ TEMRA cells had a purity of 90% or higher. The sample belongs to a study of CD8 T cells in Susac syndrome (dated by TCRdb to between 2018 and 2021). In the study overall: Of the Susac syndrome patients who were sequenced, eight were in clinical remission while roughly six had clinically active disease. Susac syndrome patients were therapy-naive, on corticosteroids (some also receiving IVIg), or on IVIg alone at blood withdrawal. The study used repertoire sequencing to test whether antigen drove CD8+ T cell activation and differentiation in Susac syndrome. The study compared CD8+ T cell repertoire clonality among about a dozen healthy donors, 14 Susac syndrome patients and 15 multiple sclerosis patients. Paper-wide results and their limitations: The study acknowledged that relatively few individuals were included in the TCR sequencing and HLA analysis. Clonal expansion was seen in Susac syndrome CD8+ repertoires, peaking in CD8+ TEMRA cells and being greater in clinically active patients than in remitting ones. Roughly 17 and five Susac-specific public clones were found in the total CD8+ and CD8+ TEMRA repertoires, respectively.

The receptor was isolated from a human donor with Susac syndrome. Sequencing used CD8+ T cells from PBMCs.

The DNA sequence follows: TGCGCCAGCAGCCCTACGGCGGGGAGGCCCTACAATGAGCAGTTCTTC. Its protein reads: CASSPTAGRPYNEQFF. Here the chain combines TRBV4-1 and TRBJ2-1; a tentative D call is TRBD2 (6 bases match). CDR1 is given as MGHRA and CDR2 as YSYEKL, both from the germline V gene. The cysteine opens and the phenylalanine closes a CDR3 of 16 amino acids. The entry retains the CDR3 DNA only, 48 bases that are in frame from base 1. Trimming takes 4 bases from V and 2 bases from J, and the germline ends sit 15 bases apart.